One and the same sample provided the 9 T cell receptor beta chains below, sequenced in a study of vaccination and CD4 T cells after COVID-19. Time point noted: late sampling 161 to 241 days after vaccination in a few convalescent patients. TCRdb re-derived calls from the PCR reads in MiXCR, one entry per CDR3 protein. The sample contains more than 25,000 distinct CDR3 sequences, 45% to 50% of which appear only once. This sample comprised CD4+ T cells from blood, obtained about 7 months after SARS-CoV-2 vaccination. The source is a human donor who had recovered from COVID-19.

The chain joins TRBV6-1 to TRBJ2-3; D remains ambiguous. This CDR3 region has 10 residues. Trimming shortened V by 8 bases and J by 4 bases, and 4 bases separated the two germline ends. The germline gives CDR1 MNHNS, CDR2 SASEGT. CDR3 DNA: TGTGCCAGCGGGGCAGATACGCAGTATTTT. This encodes CASGADTQYF.

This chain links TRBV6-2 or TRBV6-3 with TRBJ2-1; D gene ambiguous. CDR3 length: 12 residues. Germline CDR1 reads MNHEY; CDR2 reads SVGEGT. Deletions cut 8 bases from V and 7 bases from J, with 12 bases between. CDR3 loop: CASGLGRNEQFF. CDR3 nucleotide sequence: TGTGCCAGCGGCCTAGGTCGGAATGAGCAGTTCTTC.

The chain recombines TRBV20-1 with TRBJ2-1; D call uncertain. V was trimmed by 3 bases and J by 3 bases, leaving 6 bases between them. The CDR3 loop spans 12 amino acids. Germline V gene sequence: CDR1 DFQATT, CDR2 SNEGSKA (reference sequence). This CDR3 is CSARSNYNEQFF. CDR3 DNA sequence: TGCAGTGCTAGGAGCAACTACAATGAGCAGTTCTTC.

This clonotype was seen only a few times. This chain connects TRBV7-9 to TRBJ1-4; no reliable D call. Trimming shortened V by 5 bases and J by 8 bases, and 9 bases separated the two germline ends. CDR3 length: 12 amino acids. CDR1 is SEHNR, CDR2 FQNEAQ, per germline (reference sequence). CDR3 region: CASSPVEEKLFF. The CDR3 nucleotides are TGTGCCAGCAGCCCGGTGGAAGAAAAACTGTTTTTT.

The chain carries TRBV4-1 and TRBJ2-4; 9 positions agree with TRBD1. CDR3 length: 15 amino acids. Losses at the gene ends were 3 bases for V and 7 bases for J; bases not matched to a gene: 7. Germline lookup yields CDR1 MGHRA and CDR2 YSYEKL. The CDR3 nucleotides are TGCGCCAGCAGCCAGGCCGGGACAGGGCAGAACATTCAGTACTTC. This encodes CASSQAGTGQNIQYF.

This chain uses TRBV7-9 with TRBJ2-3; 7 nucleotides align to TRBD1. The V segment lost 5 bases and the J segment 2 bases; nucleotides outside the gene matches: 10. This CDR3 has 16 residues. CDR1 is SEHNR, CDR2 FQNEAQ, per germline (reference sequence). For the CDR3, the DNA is TGTGCCAGCAGCCCAGGGAGACAGGGTGACACAGATACGCAGTATTTT. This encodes CASSPGRQGDTDTQYF.

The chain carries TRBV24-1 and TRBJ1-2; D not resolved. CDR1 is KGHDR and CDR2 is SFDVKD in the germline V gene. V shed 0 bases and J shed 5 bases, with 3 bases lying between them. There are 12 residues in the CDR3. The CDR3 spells CATSDLRYGYTF. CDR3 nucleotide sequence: TGTGCCACCAGTGATTTGCGTTATGGCTACACCTTC.

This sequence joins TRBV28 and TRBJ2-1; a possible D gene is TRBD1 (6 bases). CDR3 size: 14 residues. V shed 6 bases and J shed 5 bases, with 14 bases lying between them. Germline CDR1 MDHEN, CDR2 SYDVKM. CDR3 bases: TGTGCCAGCAGAGTACAGGGTTCCCACAATGAGCAGTTCTTC. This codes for CASRVQGSHNEQFF.

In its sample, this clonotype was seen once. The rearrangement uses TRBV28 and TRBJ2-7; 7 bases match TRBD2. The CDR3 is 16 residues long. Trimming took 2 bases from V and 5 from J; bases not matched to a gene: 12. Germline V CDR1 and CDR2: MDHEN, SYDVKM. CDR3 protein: CASSLGRRAGADEQYF. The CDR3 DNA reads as TGTGCCAGCAGTTTAGGGCGGAGGGCGGGAGCGGACGAGCAGTACTTC.